This T cell receptor (beta chain) was recovered during a study of OX40 agonist ivuxolimab in advanced cancers. Some clones are missing from TCRdb's copy, which holds only in-frame ones; the method was immunoSEQ multiplex PCR. The sample holds fewer than 85,000 clones, almost 85% seen once. This clonotype originated in an adult with an advanced solid tumor such as melanoma, head and neck, liver or kidney cancer. Sequencing was performed on CD4+ or CD8+ T cells sorted from blood, taken in a trial of the OX40 agonist ivuxolimab.

CDR3 sequence reads: CASSPWGGADTDTQYF. Here the CDR3 DNA reads TGTGCCAGCAGCCCCTGGGGGGGGGCCGACACAGATACGCAGTATTTT. The chain couples TRBV7-2 to TRBJ2-3, with D maybe TRBD2 (7 bases). V was trimmed by 5 bases and J by 2 bases, leaving 17 bases between them. Germline loops: CDR1 SGHTA, CDR2 FQGNSA. There are 16 residues in the CDR3. The full variable domain, rest sourced from reference TRBV7-2 and TRBJ2-3, is GAGVSQSPSNKVTEKGKDVELRCDPISGHTALYWYRQSLGQGLEFLIYFQGNSAPDKSGLPSDRFSAERTGGSVSTLTIQRTQQEDSAVYLCASSPWGGADTDTQYFGPGTRLTVL.